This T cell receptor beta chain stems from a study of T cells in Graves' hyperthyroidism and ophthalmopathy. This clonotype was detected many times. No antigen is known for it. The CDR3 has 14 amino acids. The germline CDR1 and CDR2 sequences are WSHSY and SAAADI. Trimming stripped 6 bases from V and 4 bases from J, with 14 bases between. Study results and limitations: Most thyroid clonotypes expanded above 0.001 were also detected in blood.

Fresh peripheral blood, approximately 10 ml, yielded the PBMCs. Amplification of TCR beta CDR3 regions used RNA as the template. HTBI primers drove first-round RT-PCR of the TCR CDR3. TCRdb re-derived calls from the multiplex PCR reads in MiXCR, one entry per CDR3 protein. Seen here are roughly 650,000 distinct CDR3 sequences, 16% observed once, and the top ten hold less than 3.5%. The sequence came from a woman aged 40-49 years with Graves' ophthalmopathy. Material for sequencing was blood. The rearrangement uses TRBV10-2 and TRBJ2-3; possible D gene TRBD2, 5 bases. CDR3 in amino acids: CASRRGEGSDTQYF. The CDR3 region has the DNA TGCGCCAGCAGAAGAGGAGAGGGCTCAGATACGCAGTATTTT.